The TCR beta chain under discussion was sequenced for a study of blood T cell repertoires in COVID-19. Measured with immunoSEQ multiplex PCR; TCRdb has only the in-frame clones, and not every one. In the table there are roughly 140,000 clones, around 90% of which are singletons. Sequencing was carried out using peripheral blood. The receptor's source is a man in his 70s with acute or convalescent COVID-19.

The CDR3 spells CASSQVAVAGVGEQYF. The CDR3 DNA sequence: TGCGCCAGCAGCCAAGTGGCTGTGGCGGGAGTTGGCGAGCAGTACTTC. The chain employs TRBV4-1 and TRBJ2-7, with 7 bases identical to TRBD2. The germline V gene has CDR1 MGHRA and CDR2 YSYEKL. Germline trimming cut 1 base from V and 6 bases from J; bases unmatched to any gene: 12. The CDR3 has 16 residues.